The 18 T cell receptor beta chains given below trace back to one sample, sequenced in a study of CD8+ T cells in alopecia areata (dated 2018 in TCRdb). Library construction relied on the immunoSEQ multiplex PCR assay. RNA was extracted from all samples and reverse transcribed into cDNA, which served as template for TCR sequencing. Drawn from immuneACCESS, this table holds only the in-frame rearrangements with V and J called that TCRdb kept. Clones are partly lost; checked studies trace under half to an unresolved V gene and leave the rest unexplained. The sample data list around 140,000 clones, and about half of these were observed just once. Approximately 1% of the sample is held by the ten biggest clonotypes. Sample time point, as interpreted from the label and publication: baseline before oral tofacitinib. This sample comprised CD4+ T cells sorted from blood, obtained at week 0. These receptors were obtained from a human donor with alopecia areata.

The chain combines TRBV10-3 with TRBJ2-3, with 10 positions matching TRBD1. The CDR3 runs to 15 residues. With V trimmed by 6 bases and J by 4 bases, 7 bases remained unmatched. Germline V lookup: CDR1 ENHRY, CDR2 SYGVKD. CDR3 DNA: TGTGCCATCAGCTCCGGGACAGGGGAGGCAGATACGCAGTATTTT. Protein: CAISSGTGEADTQYF.

This clone was observed a single time. J is TRBJ2-7 and V is TRBV7-2; 7 bases match TRBD2. J gave up 4 bases and V 1 base, and 7 bases lay outside the gene matches. CDR3 size: 15 residues. Germline lookup yields CDR1 SGHTA and CDR2 FQGNSA. This CDR3 reads CASSLVVGGRYEQYF. In DNA form, the CDR3 reads TGTGCCAGCAGCTTAGTGGTGGGAGGGCGGTACGAGCAGTACTTC.

V and J are TRBV14 and TRBJ2-1; TRBD2 might be the D (6 bases). Germline CDR1 is SGHDN and CDR2 is FVKESK. The V and J ends lost 4 bases and 7 bases respectively, with 14 bases between them. There are 14 residues in the CDR3. CDR3 region: CASSLKLADNEQFF. CDR3 nucleotides: TGTGCCAGCAGCCTAAAACTAGCCGATAATGAGCAGTTCTTC.

Remarks on this clone: Mismatch with germline at one junction end may stem from a read error. Other DNA sequences of this sample code for an identical CDR3. The rearrangement links TRBV5-1 to TRBJ1-1; D is undetermined. Germline V gene data show CDR1 as SGHRS and CDR2 as YFSETQ. This CDR3 comprises 13 residues. The CDR3 sequence is CASSLARNTEAFF. The DNA for the CDR3 is TGTGCCAGCAGCTTGGCCCGGAACACTGAAGCTTTCTTT.

This clone has a handful of counts. This rearrangement joins TRBV2 to TRBJ2-2; tentatively, D is TRBD2 (5 bases). V was clipped by 3 bases and J by 3 bases, with 8 bases between them. In germline, CDR1 is SNHLY, CDR2 FYNNEI. The CDR3 has 14 amino acids. CDR3 sequence: CASSDGSYTGELFF. CDR3 nucleotide sequence: TGTGCCAGCAGTGATGGGAGTTACACCGGGGAGCTGTTTTTT.

This clone was detected ten times or more. The CDR3 DNA reads as TGTGCCAGCAGCCAAGGTGGGACGGTCACCGGGGAGCTGTTTTTT. Protein sequence: CASSQGGTVTGELFF. The V gene is TRBV14, the J gene TRBJ2-2; D possibly matches TRBD1 or TRBD2 (5 bases each). Trimming removed 1 base at V and 4 bases at J, with 10 bases between. The CDR3 runs to 15 residues. Germline V lookup: CDR1 SGHDN, CDR2 FVKESK.

J is TRBJ2-7 and V is TRBV5-1, with 8 bases lining up with TRBD2. V trimming: 7 bases; J trimming: 3 bases; junction bases outside the gene matches: 6. Germline CDR1 SGHRS, CDR2 YFSETQ. CDR3 size: 13 residues. CDR3 nucleotides: TGCGCCAGCGGCCTCCGGGGGGGCTACGAGCAGTACTTC. This encodes CASGLRGGYEQYF. Based on the CDR3 plus reference TRBV5-1 and TRBJ2-7, the full variable domain is KAGVTQTPRYLIKTRGQQVTLSCSPISGHRSVSWYQQTPGQGLQFLFEYFSETQRNKGNFPGRFSGRQFSNSRSEMNVSTLELGDSALYLCASGLRGGYEQYFGPGTRLTVT.

The chain joins TRBV4-2 to TRBJ2-2, with D uncertain. V gave up 0 bases and J gave up 0 bases, with 11 bases separating them. Germline lookup yields CDR1 LGHNA and CDR2 YNFKEQ. This CDR3 is 17 amino acids long. The CDR3 coding sequence is TGTGCCAGCAGCCAAGAAGTGGTGAGCCCGAACACCGGGGAGCTGTTTTTT. Translation: CASSQEVVSPNTGELFF.

V and J are TRBV2 and TRBJ1-1; D is ambiguous. Germline CDR1 and CDR2: SNHLY and FYNNEI. CDR3 size: 13 residues. V dropped 7 bases and J dropped 1 base, with 10 bases sitting between them. CDR3 residues: CASTTGRNTEAFF. The CDR3 DNA reads TGTGCCAGCACCACCGGTCGGAACACTGAAGCTTTCTTT.

Written as DNA, the CDR3 is TGCGCCAGCAGCCAAGATCTTTTAGGTTTTTCCACTGAAGCTTTCTTT. The encoded protein is CASSQDLLGFSTEAFF. The gene calls are TRBV4-3 and TRBJ1-1, with unresolved D. This CDR3 contains 16 residues. Germline CDR1 is LGHNA and CDR2 is YSLEER. Trimming removed 0 bases from V and 4 bases from J, with 15 bases in between.

The chain carries TRBV10-3 and TRBJ2-6, with D hard to call. Germline V CDR1 and CDR2: ENHRY, SYGVKD. CDR3 length: 12 residues. Trimming shortened V by 10 bases and J by 2 bases, and 6 bases separated the two germline ends. CDR3 residues: CATSPGANVLTF. The CDR3, as DNA: TGTGCCACCTCCCCTGGGGCCAACGTCCTGACTTTC.

The chain is built from TRBV7-9 and TRBJ2-1; 7 bases are a match to TRBD1. The CDR3 is 18 residues long. The germline V gene encodes CDR1 SEHNR and CDR2 FQNEAQ (reference sequence). V was clipped by 5 bases and J by 0 bases; unmatched bases: 13. The CDR3, as DNA: TGTGCCAGCAGCCCACAGGGGAGAGGGCCCGGCTCCTACAATGAGCAGTTCTTC. This gives the protein CASSPQGRGPGSYNEQFF.

The rearrangement uses TRBV7-2 and TRBJ2-3; 10 bases map to TRBD1. Germline V gene sequence: CDR1 SGHTA, CDR2 FQGNSA. The CDR3 sequence is 15 residues long. V lost 5 bases, J lost 5 bases, and 7 bases stayed unmatched. The CDR3 sequence is CASSPRTGGRDTQYF. CDR3 bases: TGTGCCAGCAGCCCCCGGACAGGGGGTAGAGATACGCAGTATTTT. The full variable domain, rest sourced from reference TRBV7-2 and TRBJ2-3, is GAGVSQSPSNKVTEKGKDVELRCDPISGHTALYWYRQSLGQGLEFLIYFQGNSAPDKSGLPSDRFSAERTGGSVSTLTIQRTQQEDSAVYLCASSPRTGGRDTQYFGPGTRLTVL.

J is TRBJ2-2 and V is TRBV29-1; possible D gene TRBD2, 6 bases. Germline V gives CDR1 SQVTM, CDR2 ANQGSEA. V lost 6 bases and J 6 bases, leaving 8 bases between the germline ends. The CDR3 is 11 amino acids. In DNA form, the CDR3 reads TGCAGCGTCGGGGGACCCGGGGAGCTGTTTTTT. As protein: CSVGGPGELFF.

This clone was observed a handful of times. This chain connects TRBV7-9 to TRBJ2-1; 8 bases line up with TRBD2. The CDR3 runs to 14 residues. The germline gives CDR1 SEHNR, CDR2 FQNEAQ (reference sequence). V gave up 5 bases and J gave up 8 bases; unmatched junction bases: 8. Here the CDR3 reads CASSVGLVGDEQFF. As DNA, the CDR3 is TGTGCCAGCAGCGTGGGACTAGTAGGCGATGAGCAGTTCTTC. The entire variable domain, with the rest obtained from reference TRBV7-9 and TRBJ2-1, is as follows: DTGVSQNPRHKITKRGQNVTFRCDPISEHNRLYWYRQTLGQGPEFLTYFQNEAQLEKSRLLSDRFSAERPKGSFSTLEIQRTEQGDSAMYLCASSVGLVGDEQFFGPGTRLTVL.

V usage is TRBV25-1 and J usage is TRBJ1-4; 7 positions match TRBD1. The CDR3 sequence is 14 residues long. Per germline, CDR1 MGHDK and CDR2 SYGVNS. V lost 5 bases to trimming and J lost 5 bases; unmatched junction nucleotides: 5. The CDR3 spells CASSRGQTNEKLFF. The CDR3 DNA sequence: TGTGCCAGCAGTAGGGGACAGACGAATGAAAAACTGTTTTTT.

This rearrangement joins TRBV15 to TRBJ2-1, with no clear D. Between the trimmed V and J ends, which lost 1 base and 6 bases, there was a span of 16 bases. Per germline, CDR1 LNHNV and CDR2 YYDKDF (reference sequence). The CDR3 runs to 16 residues. The DNA for the CDR3 is TGTGCCACCAGCAGAGCTCGGACCTCTCCGGCCAATGAGCAGTTCTTC. Protein sequence: CATSRARTSPANEQFF. Together with reference TRBV15 and TRBJ2-1, the CDR3 gives the full variable domain: DAMVIQNPRYQVTQFGKPVTLSCSQTLNHNVMYWYQQKSSQAPKLLFHYYDKDFNNEADTPDNFQSRRPNTSFCFLDIRSPGLGDTAMYLCATSRARTSPANEQFFGPGTRLTVL.

The chain employs TRBV6-5 and TRBJ2-1; 11 bases are shared with TRBD1. Germline V gene sequence: CDR1 MNHEY, CDR2 SVGAGI. The trim removed 6 bases at V and 10 bases at J, leaving 8 bases unmatched. The CDR3 totals 14 residues. The CDR3 spells CASRSRTGGNEQFF. The CDR3 DNA follows: TGTGCCAGCAGATCCCGGACAGGGGGCAACGAGCAGTTCTTC.